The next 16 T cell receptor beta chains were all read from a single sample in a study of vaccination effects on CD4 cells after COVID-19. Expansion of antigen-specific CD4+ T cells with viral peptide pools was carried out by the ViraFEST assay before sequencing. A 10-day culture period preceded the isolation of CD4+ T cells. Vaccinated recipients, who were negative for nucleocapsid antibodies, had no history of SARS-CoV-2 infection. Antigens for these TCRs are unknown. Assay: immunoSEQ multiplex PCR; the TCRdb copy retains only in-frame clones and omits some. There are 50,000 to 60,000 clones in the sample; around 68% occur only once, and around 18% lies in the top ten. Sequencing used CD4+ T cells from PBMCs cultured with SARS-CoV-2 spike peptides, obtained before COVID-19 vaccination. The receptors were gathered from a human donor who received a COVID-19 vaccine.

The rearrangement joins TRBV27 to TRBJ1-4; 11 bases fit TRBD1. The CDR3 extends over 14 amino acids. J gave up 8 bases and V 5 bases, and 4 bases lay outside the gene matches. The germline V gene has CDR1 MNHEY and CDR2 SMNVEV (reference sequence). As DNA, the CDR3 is TGTGCCAGCAGTGGGACAGGGGGTTGGGAAAAACTGTTTTTT. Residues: CASSGTGGWEKLFF.

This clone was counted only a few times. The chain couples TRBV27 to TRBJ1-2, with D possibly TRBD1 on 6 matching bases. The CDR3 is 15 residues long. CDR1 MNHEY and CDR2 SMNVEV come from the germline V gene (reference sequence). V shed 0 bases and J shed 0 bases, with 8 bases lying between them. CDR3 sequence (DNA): TGTGCCAGCAGTTTATCGGCAGGGGCTAACTATGGCTACACCTTC. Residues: CASSLSAGANYGYTF.

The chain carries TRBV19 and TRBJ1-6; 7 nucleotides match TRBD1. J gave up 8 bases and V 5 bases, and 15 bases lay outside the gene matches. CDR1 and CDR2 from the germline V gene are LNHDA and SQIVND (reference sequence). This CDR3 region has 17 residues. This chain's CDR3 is CASSDLGGQPMHSPLHF. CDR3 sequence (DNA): TGTGCCAGTAGTGACCTGGGGGGACAGCCAATGCATTCACCCCTCCACTTT.

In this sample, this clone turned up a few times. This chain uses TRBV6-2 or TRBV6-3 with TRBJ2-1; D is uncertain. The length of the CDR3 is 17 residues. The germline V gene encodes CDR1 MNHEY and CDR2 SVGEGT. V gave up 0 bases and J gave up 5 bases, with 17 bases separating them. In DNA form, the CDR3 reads TGTGCCAGCAGTTACTCGTTCGGCGCCCCCGGTAACAATGAGCAGTTCTTC. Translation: CASSYSFGAPGNNEQFF.

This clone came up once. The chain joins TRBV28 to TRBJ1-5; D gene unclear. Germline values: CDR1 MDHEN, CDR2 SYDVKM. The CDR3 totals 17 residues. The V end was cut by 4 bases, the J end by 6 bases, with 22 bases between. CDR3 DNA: TGTGCCAGCAGTTCATTTCGAGTGGGGAGGTACACTCAGCCCCAGCATTTT. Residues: CASSSFRVGRYTQPQHF.

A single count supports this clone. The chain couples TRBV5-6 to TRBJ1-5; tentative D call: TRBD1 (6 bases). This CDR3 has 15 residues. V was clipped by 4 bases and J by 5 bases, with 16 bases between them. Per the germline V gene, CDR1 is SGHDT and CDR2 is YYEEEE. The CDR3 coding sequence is TGTGCCAGCAGCGTCACAGGGCTTGGGGATCAGCCCCAGCATTTT. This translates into CASSVTGLGDQPQHF. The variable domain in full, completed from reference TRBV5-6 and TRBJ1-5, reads DAGVTQSPTHLIKTRGQQVTLRCSPKSGHDTVSWYQQALGQGPQFIFQYYEEEERQRGNFPDRFSGHQFPNYSSELNVNALLLGDSALYLCASSVTGLGDQPQHFGDGTRLSIL.

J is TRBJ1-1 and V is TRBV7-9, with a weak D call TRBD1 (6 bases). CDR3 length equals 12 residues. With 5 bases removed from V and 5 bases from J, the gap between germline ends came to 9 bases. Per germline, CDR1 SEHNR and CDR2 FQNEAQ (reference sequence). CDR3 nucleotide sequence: TGTGCCAGCAGCGCAGGGGAAACTGAAGCTTTCTTT. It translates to CASSAGETEAFF.

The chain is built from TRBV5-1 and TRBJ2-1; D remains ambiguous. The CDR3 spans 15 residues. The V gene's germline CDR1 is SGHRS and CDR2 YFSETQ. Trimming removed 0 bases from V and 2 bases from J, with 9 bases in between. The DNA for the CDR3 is TGCGCCAGCAGCTTGGATTCACCAACCTACAATGAGCAGTTCTTC. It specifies CASSLDSPTYNEQFF.

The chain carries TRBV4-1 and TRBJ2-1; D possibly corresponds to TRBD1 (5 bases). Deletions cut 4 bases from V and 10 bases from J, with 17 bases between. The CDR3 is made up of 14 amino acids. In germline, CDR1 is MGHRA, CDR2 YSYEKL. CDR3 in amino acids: CASSLGPRVREQFF. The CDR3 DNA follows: TGCGCCAGCAGCCTCGGCCCCAGGGTGCGAGAGCAGTTCTTC.

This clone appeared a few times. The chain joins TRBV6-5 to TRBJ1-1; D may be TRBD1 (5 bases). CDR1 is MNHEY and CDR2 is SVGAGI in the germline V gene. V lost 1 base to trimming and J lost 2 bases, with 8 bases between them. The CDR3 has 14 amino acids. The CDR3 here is CASSYLQGNTEAFF. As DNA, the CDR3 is TGTGCCAGCAGTTACTTGCAGGGTAACACTGAAGCTTTCTTT.

Here the CDR3 DNA reads TGTGCCAGCAGCCAAGAGTGGGCAGGGGGGGCCTACGAGCAGTACTTC. It is translated as CASSQEWAGGAYEQYF. This rearrangement joins TRBV4-2 to TRBJ2-7; D assignment may be TRBD1 or TRBD2 (7 bases each). The CDR3 runs 16 residues. CDR1 and CDR2 (germline): LGHNA, YNFKEQ. The V and J ends lost 0 bases and 2 bases respectively, with 14 bases between them.

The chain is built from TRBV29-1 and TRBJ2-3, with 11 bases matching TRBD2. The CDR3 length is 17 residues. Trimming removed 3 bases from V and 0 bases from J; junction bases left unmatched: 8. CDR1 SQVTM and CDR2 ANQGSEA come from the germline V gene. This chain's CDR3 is CSVDPMGLAESTDTQYF. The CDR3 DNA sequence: TGCAGCGTTGACCCCATGGGACTAGCGGAAAGCACAGATACGCAGTATTTT.

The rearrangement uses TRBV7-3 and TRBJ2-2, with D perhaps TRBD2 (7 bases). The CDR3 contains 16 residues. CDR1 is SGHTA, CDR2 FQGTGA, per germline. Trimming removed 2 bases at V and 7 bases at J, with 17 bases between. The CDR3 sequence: CASSLLPGGRSGELFF. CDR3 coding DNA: TGTGCCAGCAGCTTATTACCGGGGGGCCGCAGCGGGGAGCTGTTTTTT. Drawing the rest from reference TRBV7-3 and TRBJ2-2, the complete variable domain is GAGVSQTPSNKVTEKGKYVELRCDPISGHTALYWYRQSLGQGPEFLIYFQGTGAADDSGLPNDRFFAVRPEGSVSTLKIQRTERGDSAVYLCASSLLPGGRSGELFFGEGSRLTVL.

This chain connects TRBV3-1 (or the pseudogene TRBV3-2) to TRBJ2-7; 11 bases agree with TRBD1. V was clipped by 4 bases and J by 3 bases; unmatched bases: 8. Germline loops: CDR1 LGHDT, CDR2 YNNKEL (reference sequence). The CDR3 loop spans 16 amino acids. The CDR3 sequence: CASSRSGQGADYEQYF. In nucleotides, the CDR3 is TGTGCCAGCAGCCGTTCAGGACAGGGGGCGGACTACGAGCAGTACTTC.

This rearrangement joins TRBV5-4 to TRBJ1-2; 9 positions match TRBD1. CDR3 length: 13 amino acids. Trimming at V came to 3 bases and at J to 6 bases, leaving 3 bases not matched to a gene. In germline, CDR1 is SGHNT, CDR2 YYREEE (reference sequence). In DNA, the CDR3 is TGTGCCAGCAGCTCGACAGGGGGGAATGGCTACACCTTC. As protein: CASSSTGGNGYTF.

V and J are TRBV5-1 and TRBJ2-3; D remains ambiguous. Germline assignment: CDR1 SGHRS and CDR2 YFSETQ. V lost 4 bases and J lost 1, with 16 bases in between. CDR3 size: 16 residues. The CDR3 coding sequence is TGCGCCAGCAGCCGAGCTGCCTCCTTGGGCACAGATACGCAGTATTTT. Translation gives CASSRAASLGTDTQYF.